This T cell receptor beta chain was obtained from a study of blood T cell dynamics during melanoma immunotherapy. Time point in this sample: pre-treatment baseline. One draw preceded checkpoint blockade; another followed its first cycle at week 3. Germline-derived CDR1 and CDR2 are PRHDT and FYEKMQ (reference sequence). Trimming cost V 2 bases and J 7 bases; bases outside gene matches: 6. The CDR3 spans 16 residues. A single count supports this clone. Sequencing used immunoSEQ multiplex PCR; TCRdb keeps in-frame clones, though not all of them. The data contain around 13,000 clones, roughly 89% of them singletons.

The sequence derives from a human donor with melanoma. Sequencing used blood, obtained from a patient treated with checkpoint blockade. The rearrangement uses TRBV13 and TRBJ2-1; 12 bases are a match to TRBD2. For the CDR3, the DNA is TGTGCCAGCAGCTTACTAGCGGGAGGGAGTAGGAATGAGCAGTTCTTC. Translation: CASSLLAGGSRNEQFF.